The next 24 T cell receptor beta chains were all read from a single sample in a study of T cell repertoires in cytomegalovirus infection. TCRdb reprocessed the reads with MiXCR, giving one entry per CDR3 protein. The sample has about 490,000 distinct CDR3 sequences, roughly 29% seen once; the top ten hold about 13%. Sample: PBMCs. The receptors originated from a human donor in good health (CMV status not recorded). Some clones in this sample may be carry-over from other donors' samples.

The DNA of the CDR3 is TGTGCCAGCAGCCAAAGGACAGGGGCGAACACTGAAGCTTTCTTT. Protein product: CASSQRTGANTEAFF. J is TRBJ1-1 and V is TRBV14; TRBD1 matches at 9 bases. CDR3 length: 15 amino acids. Germline-derived CDR1 and CDR2 are SGHDN and FVKESK. Unmatched junction bases numbered 2, after V lost 2 bases and J lost 1 base.

This clonotype was seen many times. The CDR3 coding sequence is TGTGCCAGCTCCGGACAGGGGAACACTGAAGCTTTCTTT. This sequence encodes CASSGQGNTEAFF. The chain is built from TRBV2 and TRBJ1-1; 8 positions match TRBD1. Trimming took 8 bases from V and 1 from J; bases not matched to a gene: 3. This CDR3 comprises 13 residues. Germline values: CDR1 SNHLY, CDR2 FYNNEI. The variable domain in full, with the rest retrieved from reference TRBV2 and TRBJ1-1, is EPEVTQTPSHQVTQMGQEVILRCVPISNHLYFYWYRQILGQKVEFLVSFYNNEISEKSEIFDDQFSVERPDGSNFTLKIRSTKLEDSAMYFCASSGQGNTEAFFGQGTRLTVV.

The chain recombines TRBV12-3 or TRBV12-4 with TRBJ1-5; 9 bases line up with TRBD1. The CDR3 sequence is 16 residues long. V shed 6 bases, J shed 3 bases, and the junction held 9 bases outside the gene matches. The CDR3 reads CASRVGGQGVNQPQHF. The DNA of the CDR3 is TGTGCCAGCAGAGTGGGGGGACAGGGCGTCAATCAGCCCCAGCATTTT.

The V gene is TRBV5-1, the J gene TRBJ1-2, with D maybe TRBD1 (5 bases). Germline CDR1 and CDR2: SGHRS and YFSETQ. This CDR3 has 13 residues. The V end was cut by 4 bases, the J end by 6 bases, with 13 bases between. DNA for the CDR3: TGCGCCAGCAGCCTCCAAGGGACCGATGGCTACACCTTC. It yields the protein CASSLQGTDGYTF.

J is TRBJ2-7 and V is TRBV11-2; D uncertain. The CDR3 contains 14 residues. CDR1 is SGHAT and CDR2 is FQNNGV in the germline V gene. V lost 2 bases and J 6 bases, leaving 14 bases between the germline ends. The CDR3 region has the DNA TGTGCCAGCAGCTTATCTCCCGGACCCGCCGAGCAGTACGTC. This codes for CASSLSPGPAEQYV.

The chain couples TRBV20-1 to TRBJ1-2; D gene ambiguous. In germline, CDR1 is DFQATT, CDR2 SNEGSKA (reference sequence). V was pared by 3 bases and J by 4 bases, with 18 bases between. The CDR3 is made up of 15 amino acids. The CDR3 reads CSARAGAEATYGYTF. CDR3 nucleotides: TGCAGTGCTAGGGCAGGCGCAGAAGCTACCTATGGCTACACCTTC.

The V and J genes are TRBV5-6 and TRBJ1-1; no reliable D call. CDR3 length: 14 amino acids. Germline V gene data show CDR1 as SGHDT and CDR2 as YYEEEE. V lost 1 base and J lost 1, with 8 bases in between. Written as DNA, the CDR3 is TGTGCCAGCAGCTTGTGGCGGACGAACACTGAAGCTTTCTTT. Translating gives CASSLWRTNTEAFF.

The CDR3 nucleotides are TGTGCCAGCAGCCCCCCCCCCCGGGTGGAGTTCACAGATACGCAGTATTTT. It codes for CASSPPPRVEFTDTQYF. The chain carries TRBV7-9 and TRBJ2-3; D is unresolved. The V end was cut by 5 bases, the J end by 2 bases, with 20 bases between. This CDR3 spans 17 amino acids. CDR1 and CDR2 from the germline V gene are SEHNR and FQNEAQ (reference sequence).

The chain joins TRBV19 to TRBJ2-5; D unclear. CDR1 and CDR2 (germline): LNHDA, SQIVND (reference sequence). V was cut by 4 bases and J by 5 bases, with 8 bases left in between. The CDR3 runs 12 residues. Written as DNA, the CDR3 is TGTGCCAGTAGTAATTTTCCGGAGACCCAGTACTTC. Residues: CASSNFPETQYF.

This clonotype was picked up a small number of times. V usage is TRBV7-2 and J usage is TRBJ2-3; D is possibly TRBD2 (6 bases). The CDR3 extends over 14 amino acids. V was trimmed by 5 bases and J by 5 bases, leaving 14 bases between them. Germline V gene sequence: CDR1 SGHTA, CDR2 FQGNSA. The CDR3 nucleotides read TGTGCCAGCAGCGTTACGGGAGCTGGAGATACGCAGTATTTT. The encoded protein is CASSVTGAGDTQYF. Full variable domain (missing parts from reference TRBV7-2 and TRBJ2-3): GAGVSQSPSNKVTEKGKDVELRCDPISGHTALYWYRQSLGQGLEFLIYFQGNSAPDKSGLPSDRFSAERTGGSVSTLTIQRTQQEDSAVYLCASSVTGAGDTQYFGPGTRLTVL.

This clonotype was detected only a few times. V is TRBV6-2 or TRBV6-3 and J is TRBJ2-1; D is undetermined. The CDR3 consists of 16 residues. Trimming took off 4 bases at V and 0 bases at J, with 13 bases between the two ends. The V gene's germline CDR1 is MNHEY and CDR2 SVGEGT. The CDR3 nucleotides are TGTGCCAGCAGTTCTCACGGAGTCAGCTCCTACAATGAGCAGTTCTTC. Protein sequence: CASSSHGVSSYNEQFF.

This clonotype showed up just once. One base away lies a much larger clone, so this may be a sequencing read error. The V and J genes are TRBV7-8 and TRBJ2-7, with D hard to call. This CDR3 comprises 12 residues. Germline CDR1 reads SGHVS; CDR2 reads FQNEAQ. Trimming removed 1 base at V and 6 bases at J, with 7 bases between. Written as DNA, the CDR3 is TGTGCCAGCAGCTTAGTCTCGGTCGAGCAGTACTTC. Translation gives CASSLVSVEQYF.

V and J are TRBV7-8 and TRBJ2-7; no firm D call. The CDR3 has 15 residues. CDR1 SGHVS and CDR2 FQNEAQ come from the germline V gene. V shed 5 bases and J shed 2 bases, with 16 bases lying between them. The CDR3 sequence is CASSAGQALAYEQYF. CDR3 DNA sequence: TGTGCCAGCAGCGCCGGCCAAGCGTTGGCCTACGAGCAGTACTTC.

This rearrangement joins TRBV10-3 to TRBJ1-3, with 7 bases identical to TRBD1. This CDR3 is built from 14 residues. Germline assignment: CDR1 ENHRY and CDR2 SYGVKD. V lost 8 bases, J lost 0 bases, and 4 bases stayed unmatched. The CDR3 loop reads CAIGTVFSGNTIYF. The DNA for the CDR3 is TGTGCCATCGGGACAGTGTTCTCTGGAAACACCATATATTTT.

Many counts were recorded for this clonotype. The V call is TRBV7-2, the J call TRBJ1-1, with no clear D. Germline CDR1 is SGHTA and CDR2 is FQGNSA. With 1 base removed from V and 1 base from J, the gap between germline ends came to 4 bases. CDR3 size: 13 residues. CDR3 nucleotide sequence: TGTGCCAGCAGCTTAGTGGGGAACACTGAAGCTTTCTTT. It translates to CASSLVGNTEAFF.

This clonotype was seen many times. The chain is built from TRBV7-8 and TRBJ1-1; 9 bases map to TRBD1. Germline V gene lookup returns CDR1 SGHVS and CDR2 FQNEAQ. The ends lost 6 bases at V and 3 bases at J; junction bases unmatched: 17. The CDR3 is 18 residues long. CDR3 region: CASRLSWTGAIVDTEAFF. In DNA, the CDR3 is TGTGCCAGCAGACTCTCTTGGACAGGGGCGATTGTTGACACTGAAGCTTTCTTT.

This rearrangement joins TRBV20-1 to TRBJ2-1; D is possibly TRBD2 (6 bases). The V and J ends lost 0 bases and 0 bases respectively, with 18 bases between them. The germline gives CDR1 DFQATT, CDR2 SNEGSKA (reference sequence). CDR3 length: 18 residues. The CDR3 region has the DNA TGCAGTGCTAGAGATCTTAGCGGATGGGTGAGCTCCTACAATGAGCAGTTCTTC. Its translation: CSARDLSGWVSSYNEQFF.

The chain combines TRBV13 with TRBJ2-3, with a possible D match to TRBD2 (6 bases). Germline loops: CDR1 PRHDT, CDR2 FYEKMQ (reference sequence). The CDR3 covers 15 residues. Between the trimmed V and J ends, which lost 3 bases and 4 bases, there was a span of 14 bases. The CDR3 sequence: CASSLLLGGSDTQYF. CDR3 in DNA: TGTGCCAGCAGCTTGCTCCTCGGGGGATCAGATACGCAGTATTTT.

V gene TRBV12-3 or TRBV12-4 combines with J gene TRBJ2-3; D possibly corresponds to TRBD2 (5 bases). The ends were cut back, 3 bases at V and 4 bases at J, with 14 bases in the middle. The CDR3 has 15 amino acids. The CDR3 DNA follows: TGTGCCAGCAGTTTGGGGAGCGCCTCCTCAGATACGCAGTATTTT. This gives the protein CASSLGSASSDTQYF.

This clonotype was counted a few times. The V and J genes are TRBV6-2 or TRBV6-3 and TRBJ2-5; D is perhaps TRBD2 (5 bases). V lost 2 bases and J 3 bases, leaving 10 bases between the germline ends. The length of the CDR3 is 14 residues. CDR1 MNHEY and CDR2 SVGEGT come from the germline V gene. CDR3 residues: CASSYMEREETQYF. CDR3 in DNA: TGTGCCAGCAGTTACATGGAGAGGGAAGAGACCCAGTACTTC.

The CDR3 protein is CASSQDPPRQYGTDTQYF. DNA for the CDR3: TGCGCCAGCAGCCAAGATCCGCCCCGTCAGTACGGCACAGATACGCAGTATTTT. This sequence joins TRBV4-1 and TRBJ2-3; no clear D. Germline values: CDR1 MGHRA, CDR2 YSYEKL. The CDR3 totals 18 residues. V was pared by 0 bases and J by 1 base, with 17 bases between.

V gene TRBV24-1 combines with J gene TRBJ1-1; D is ambiguous. CDR1 and CDR2 from the germline V gene are KGHDR and SFDVKD. This CDR3 has 13 amino acids. Trimming took off 6 bases at V and 1 base at J, with 8 bases between the two ends. The CDR3 bases are TGTGCCACCAGTAACACCCCGAACACTGAAGCTTTCTTT. This codes for CATSNTPNTEAFF.

V gene TRBV12-5 combines with J gene TRBJ2-4, with no clear D. Germline CDR1 reads LGHNT; CDR2 reads FRNRAP. V dropped 1 base and J dropped 3 bases, with 13 bases sitting between them. The CDR3 totals 16 residues. CDR3 protein: CASGLGHGFGKNIQYF. The CDR3 nucleotides are TGTGCTAGTGGTTTGGGACATGGGTTTGGCAAAAACATTCAGTACTTC.

This rearrangement joins TRBV19 to TRBJ1-5, with TRBD1 matching 9 bases. CDR1 LNHDA and CDR2 SQIVND come from the germline V gene (reference sequence). The length of the CDR3 is 15 residues. The V and J ends lost 3 bases and 6 bases, in that order; junction bases with no gene match: 6. The CDR3 coding sequence is TGTGCCAGTAGTATCATCGGGACAGGGTTTCAGCCCCAGCATTTT. Amino acid sequence: CASSIIGTGFQPQHF.